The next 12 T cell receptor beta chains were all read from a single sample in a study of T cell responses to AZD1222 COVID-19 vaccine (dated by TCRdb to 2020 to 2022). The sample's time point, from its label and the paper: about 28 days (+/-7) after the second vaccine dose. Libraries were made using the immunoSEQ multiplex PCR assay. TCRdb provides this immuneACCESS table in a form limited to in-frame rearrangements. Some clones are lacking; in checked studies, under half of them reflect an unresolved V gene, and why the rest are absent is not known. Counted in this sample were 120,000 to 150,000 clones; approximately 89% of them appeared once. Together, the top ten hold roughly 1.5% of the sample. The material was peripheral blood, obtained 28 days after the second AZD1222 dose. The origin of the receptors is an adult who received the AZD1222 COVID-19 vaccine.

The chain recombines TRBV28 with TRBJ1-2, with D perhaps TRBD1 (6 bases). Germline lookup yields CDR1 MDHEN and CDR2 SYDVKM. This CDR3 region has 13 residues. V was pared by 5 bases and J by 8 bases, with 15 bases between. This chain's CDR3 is CASSLQQGPGYTF. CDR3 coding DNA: TGTGCCAGCAGTCTCCAACAGGGTCCAGGCTACACCTTC.

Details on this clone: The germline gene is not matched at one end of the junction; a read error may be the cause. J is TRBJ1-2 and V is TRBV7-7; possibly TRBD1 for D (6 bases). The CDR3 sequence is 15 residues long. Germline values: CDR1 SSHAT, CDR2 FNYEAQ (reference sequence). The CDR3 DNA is TGTGCTAGCAGCTCTACCCCAGGGACAAATTATGGCTACACCTTC. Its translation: CASSSTPGTNYGYTF.

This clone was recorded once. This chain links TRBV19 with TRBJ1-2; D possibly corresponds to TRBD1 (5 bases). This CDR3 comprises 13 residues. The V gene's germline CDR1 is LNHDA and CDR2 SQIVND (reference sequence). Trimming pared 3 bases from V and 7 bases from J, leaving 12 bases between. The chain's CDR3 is CASSIRQGSGYTF. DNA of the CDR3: TGTGCCAGTAGTATTAGGCAGGGAAGTGGCTACACCTTC.

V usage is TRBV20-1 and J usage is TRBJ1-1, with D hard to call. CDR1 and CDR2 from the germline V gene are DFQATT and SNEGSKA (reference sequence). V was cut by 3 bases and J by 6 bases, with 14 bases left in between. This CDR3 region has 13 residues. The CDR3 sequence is CSASSRAGAEAFF. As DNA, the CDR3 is TGCAGTGCTAGTTCTCGGGCAGGCGCTGAAGCTTTCTTT.

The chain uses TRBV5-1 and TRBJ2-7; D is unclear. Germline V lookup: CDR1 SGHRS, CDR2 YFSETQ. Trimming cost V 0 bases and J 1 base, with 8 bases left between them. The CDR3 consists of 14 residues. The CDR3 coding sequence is TGCGCCAGCAGCTTGGGCTGGGGTTCCTACGAGCAGTACTTC. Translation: CASSLGWGSYEQYF.

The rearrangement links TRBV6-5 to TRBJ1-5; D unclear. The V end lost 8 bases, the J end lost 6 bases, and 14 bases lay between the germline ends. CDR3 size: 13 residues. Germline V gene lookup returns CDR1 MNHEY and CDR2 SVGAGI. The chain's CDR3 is CASRQLMSQPQHF. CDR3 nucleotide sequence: TGTGCCAGCCGACAATTGATGAGTCAGCCCCAGCATTTT.

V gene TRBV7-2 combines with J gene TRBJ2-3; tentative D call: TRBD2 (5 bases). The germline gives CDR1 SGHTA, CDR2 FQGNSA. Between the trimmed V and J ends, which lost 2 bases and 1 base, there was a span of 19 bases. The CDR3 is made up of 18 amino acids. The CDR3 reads CASSLIFRGGAGTDTQYF. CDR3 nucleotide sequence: TGTGCCAGCAGCTTAATTTTCCGCGGAGGAGCCGGCACAGATACGCAGTATTTT.

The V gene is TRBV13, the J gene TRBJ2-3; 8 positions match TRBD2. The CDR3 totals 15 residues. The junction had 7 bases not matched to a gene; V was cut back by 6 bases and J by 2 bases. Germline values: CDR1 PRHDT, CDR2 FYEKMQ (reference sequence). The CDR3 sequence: CASRPGGGHTDTQYF. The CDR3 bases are TGTGCCAGCAGACCGGGAGGGGGGCACACAGATACGCAGTATTTT.

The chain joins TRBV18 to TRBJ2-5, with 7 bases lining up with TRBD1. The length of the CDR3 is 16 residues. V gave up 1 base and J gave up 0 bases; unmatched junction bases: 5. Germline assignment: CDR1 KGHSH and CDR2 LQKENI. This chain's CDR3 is CASSPLGTANQETQYF. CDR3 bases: TGTGCCAGCTCACCACTGGGGACAGCTAACCAAGAGACCCAGTACTTC. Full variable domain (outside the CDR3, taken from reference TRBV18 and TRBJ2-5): NAGVMQNPRHLVRRRGQEARLRCSPMKGHSHVYWYRQLPEEGLKFMVYLQKENIIDESGMPKERFSAEFPKEGPSILRIQQVVRGDSAAYFCASSPLGTANQETQYFGPGTRLLVL.

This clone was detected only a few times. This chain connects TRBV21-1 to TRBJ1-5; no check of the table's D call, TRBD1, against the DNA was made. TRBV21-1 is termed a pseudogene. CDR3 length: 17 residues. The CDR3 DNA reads TGTGCCAGCAGCAACCGGGACAGCACATATAGCAATCAGCCCCAGCATTTT. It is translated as CASSNRDSTYSNQPQHF.

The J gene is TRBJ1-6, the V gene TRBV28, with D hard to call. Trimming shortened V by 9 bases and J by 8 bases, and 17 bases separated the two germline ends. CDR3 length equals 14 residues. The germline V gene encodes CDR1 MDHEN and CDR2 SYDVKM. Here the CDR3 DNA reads TGTGCCAGTATACAGACGACCGAGGATTCACCCCTCCACTTT. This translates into CASIQTTEDSPLHF.

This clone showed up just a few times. The DNA of the CDR3 is TGTGCCAGCAGACTACCGGGGGGGGTCAATGAGCAGTTCTTC. It encodes CASRLPGGVNEQFF. This chain connects TRBV28 to TRBJ2-1; 8 bases fit TRBD2. Germline V gives CDR1 MDHEN, CDR2 SYDVKM. This CDR3 spans 14 amino acids. J gave up 6 bases and V 6 bases, and 7 bases lay outside the gene matches.